The entry below gives a single T cell receptor (beta chain) sequence along with its context. It lacks a known antigen. No base-level quality is on record; no much larger clone is a single base apart. Via the germline V gene, CDR1 is MNHNS and CDR2 SASEGT. Counted from cysteine to phenylalanine, this CDR3 has 15 amino acids. The read is trimmed to its CDR3 DNA, 45 bases read in frame from base 1. V and J are trimmed by 4 bases and 4 bases, and the gene matches miss 5 bases of the junction. The data were produced on an Illumina HiSeq 1500. TCRdb reran the public reads through fastp at Q25 and MiXCR, keeping productive beta chains. All rows with the same CDR3 protein become a single entry with the most common DNA and genes. This sample lists about 130,000 distinct CDR3 sequences; roughly 25% were detected once. The ten largest clones take up 34% of the sample. The sample belongs to a study of T cell repertoires in cytomegalovirus infection (dated by TCRdb to the late 2010s). Study-wide context: Donor HLA type was relevant to the analysis, because carriage of CMV infection together with the matching HLA type was indicated by public TCR beta signatures. The study at large found these results: In both this cohort and an independent cohort of some 370 donors, the cumulative frequency of public TCR beta family members distinguished carriers of CMV infection plus the relevant HLA type. The ex vivo response was dominated by HLA-C-restricted CMV-specific TCR beta clonotypes, which also provided the single most frequent clonotype in two of eight donors.

The sequencing input was PBMCs, sequenced either directly or after in vitro stimulation (not recorded which). The sequence is built from TRBV6-1 and TRBJ2-3, with 10 bases in between that match TRBD2. This TCR was recovered from a human donor in good health (CMV status not recorded). Some clones in this sample may be carry-over from other donors' samples. The bases are TGTGCCAGCAGTGCAGCGGGAGGGTTGGCAGATACGCAGTATTTT. It encodes CASSAAGGLADTQYF.